This T cell receptor beta chain originates from a study of identical twins. Each CDR3 protein is one row after TCRdb ran MiXCR on the 5' RACE reads. The sample has 250,000 or so distinct CDR3 sequences, 6% to 8.5% seen once; the top ten hold around 5.4%. This CDR3 spans 13 amino acids. Trimming took 5 bases from V and 5 from J, leaving 13 bases between them. CDR1 and CDR2 from the germline V gene are SEHNR and FQNEAQ (reference sequence). This clonotype was detected many times. Antigen unknown. The study, taken as a whole, reports: Cross-sectional statistical analysis, not tracking of the same donors, underpinned the conclusions. Sharing of beta out-of-frame sequences by twins showed a weaker excess. Insertions were reduced in abundant cord blood beta clonotypes but not in memory repertoires.

These data were likewise used in another study, on yellow fever vaccine responses in identical twins. As reported in that work: Twins' vaccine T cell response reportedly gave the appearance of partial convergence and partial personalization.

The receptor was isolated from a woman aged 18 to 35 in good health. The rearrangement uses TRBV7-9 and TRBJ2-7, with D perhaps matching TRBD1 (5 bases). Sequenced: CD8+ T cells sorted from blood. The CDR3 region has the DNA TGTGCCAGCAGCCCCCAGGGTGACAACGAGCAGTACGTC. Its translation: CASSPQGDNEQYV.